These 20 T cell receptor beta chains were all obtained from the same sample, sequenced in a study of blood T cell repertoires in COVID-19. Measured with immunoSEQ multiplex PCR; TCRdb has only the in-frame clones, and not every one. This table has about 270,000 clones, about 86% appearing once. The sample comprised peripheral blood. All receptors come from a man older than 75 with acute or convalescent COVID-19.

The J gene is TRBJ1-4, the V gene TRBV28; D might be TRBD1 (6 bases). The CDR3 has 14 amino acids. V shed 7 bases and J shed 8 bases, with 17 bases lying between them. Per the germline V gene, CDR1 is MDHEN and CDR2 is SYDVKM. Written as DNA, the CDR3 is TGTGCCAGCAAACAGGGTGGTATTAGCGAAAAACTGTTTTTT. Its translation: CASKQGGISEKLFF.

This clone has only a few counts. CDR3 sequence reads: CAISEEDTEAFF. DNA for the CDR3: TGTGCCATCAGTGAGGAGGACACTGAAGCTTTCTTT. The rearrangement links TRBV10-3 to TRBJ1-1; no firm D call. Germline CDR1 reads ENHRY; CDR2 reads SYGVKD. The V gene lost 2 bases and the J gene lost 3 bases, with 4 bases spanning the gap. This CDR3 is 12 amino acids long.

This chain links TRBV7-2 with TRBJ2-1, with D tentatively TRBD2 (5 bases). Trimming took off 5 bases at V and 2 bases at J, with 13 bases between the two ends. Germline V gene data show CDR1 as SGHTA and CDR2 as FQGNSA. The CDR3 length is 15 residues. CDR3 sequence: CASSKLFGAYNEQFF. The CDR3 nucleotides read TGTGCCAGCAGCAAACTTTTCGGGGCCTACAATGAGCAGTTCTTC. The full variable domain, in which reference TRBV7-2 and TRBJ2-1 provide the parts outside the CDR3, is GAGVSQSPSNKVTEKGKDVELRCDPISGHTALYWYRQSLGQGLEFLIYFQGNSAPDKSGLPSDRFSAERTGGSVSTLTIQRTQQEDSAVYLCASSKLFGAYNEQFFGPGTRLTVL.

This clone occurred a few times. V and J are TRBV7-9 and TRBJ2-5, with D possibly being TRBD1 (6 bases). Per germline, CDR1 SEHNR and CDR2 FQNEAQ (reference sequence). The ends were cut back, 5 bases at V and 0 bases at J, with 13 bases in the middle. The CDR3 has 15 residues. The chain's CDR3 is CASSTYAGDQETQYF. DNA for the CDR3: TGTGCCAGCAGCACCTACGCAGGGGACCAAGAGACCCAGTACTTC. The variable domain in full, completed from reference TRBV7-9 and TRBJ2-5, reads DTGVSQNPRHKITKRGQNVTFRCDPISEHNRLYWYRQTLGQGPEFLTYFQNEAQLEKSRLLSDRFSAERPKGSFSTLEIQRTEQGDSAMYLCASSTYAGDQETQYFGPGTRLLVL.

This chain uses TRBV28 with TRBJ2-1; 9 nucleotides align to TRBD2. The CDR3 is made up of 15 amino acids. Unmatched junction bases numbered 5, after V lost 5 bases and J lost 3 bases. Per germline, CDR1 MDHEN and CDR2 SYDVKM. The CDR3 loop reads CASSPSGRFYNEQFF. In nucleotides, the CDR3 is TGTGCCAGCAGTCCAAGCGGGAGGTTCTACAATGAGCAGTTCTTC.

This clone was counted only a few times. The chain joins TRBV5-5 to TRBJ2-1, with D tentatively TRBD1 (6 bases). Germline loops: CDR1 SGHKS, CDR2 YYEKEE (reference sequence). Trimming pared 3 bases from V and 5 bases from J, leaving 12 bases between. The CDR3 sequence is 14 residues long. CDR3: CASSWGTSNNEQFF. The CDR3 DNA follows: TGTGCCAGCAGCTGGGGGACAAGTAACAATGAGCAGTTCTTC.

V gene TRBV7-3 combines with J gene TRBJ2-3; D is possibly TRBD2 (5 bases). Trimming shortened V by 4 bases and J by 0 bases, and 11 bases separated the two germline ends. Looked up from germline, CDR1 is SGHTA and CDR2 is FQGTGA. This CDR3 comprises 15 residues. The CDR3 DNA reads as TGTGCCAGCAGCTCCCAGCGGATTAGCACAGATACGCAGTATTTT. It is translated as CASSSQRISTDTQYF. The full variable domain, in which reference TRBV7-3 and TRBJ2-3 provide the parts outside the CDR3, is GAGVSQTPSNKVTEKGKYVELRCDPISGHTALYWYRQSLGQGPEFLIYFQGTGAADDSGLPNDRFFAVRPEGSVSTLKIQRTERGDSAVYLCASSSQRISTDTQYFGPGTRLTVL.

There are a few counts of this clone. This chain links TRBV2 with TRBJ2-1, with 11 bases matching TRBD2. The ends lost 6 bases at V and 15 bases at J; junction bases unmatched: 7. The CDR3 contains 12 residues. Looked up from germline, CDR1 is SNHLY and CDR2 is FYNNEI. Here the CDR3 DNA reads TGTGCCAGCAGCTATAGCGGGAGGGCCCTGTTCTTC. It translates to CASSYSGRALFF.

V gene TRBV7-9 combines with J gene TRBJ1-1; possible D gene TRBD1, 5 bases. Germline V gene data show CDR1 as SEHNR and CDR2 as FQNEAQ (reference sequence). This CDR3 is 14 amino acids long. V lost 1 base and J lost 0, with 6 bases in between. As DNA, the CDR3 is TGTGCCAGCAGCTTAGGGACATTGAACACTGAAGCTTTCTTT. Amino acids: CASSLGTLNTEAFF.

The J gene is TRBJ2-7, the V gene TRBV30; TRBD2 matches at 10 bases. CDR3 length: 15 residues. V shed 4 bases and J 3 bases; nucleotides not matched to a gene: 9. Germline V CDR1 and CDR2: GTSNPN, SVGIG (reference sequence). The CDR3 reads CAWNPFRTSGYEQYF. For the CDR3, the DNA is TGTGCCTGGAACCCCTTTCGGACTAGCGGCTACGAGCAGTACTTC.

DNA of the CDR3: TGCGCCAGCACTCCTGCGGGAGGGCACACAGATACGCAGTATTTT. It specifies CASTPAGGHTDTQYF. The rearrangement uses TRBV5-1 and TRBJ2-3; 9 nucleotides line up with TRBD2. CDR1 and CDR2 (germline): SGHRS, YFSETQ. V was clipped by 6 bases and J by 2 bases; unmatched bases: 7. The CDR3 is 15 amino acids.

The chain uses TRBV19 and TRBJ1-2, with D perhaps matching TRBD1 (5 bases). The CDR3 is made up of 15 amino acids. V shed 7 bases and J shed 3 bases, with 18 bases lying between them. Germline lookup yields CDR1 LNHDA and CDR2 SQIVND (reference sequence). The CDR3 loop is CASITTATSHYGYTF. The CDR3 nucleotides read TGTGCCAGTATTACGACAGCAACCTCTCACTATGGCTACACCTTC.

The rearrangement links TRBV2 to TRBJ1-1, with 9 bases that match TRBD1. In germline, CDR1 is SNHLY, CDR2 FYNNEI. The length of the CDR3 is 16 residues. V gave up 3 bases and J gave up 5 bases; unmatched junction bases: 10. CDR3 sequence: CASSDPGTGLRTEAFF. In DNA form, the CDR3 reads TGTGCCAGCAGTGACCCCGGGACAGGGTTGCGAACTGAAGCTTTCTTT.

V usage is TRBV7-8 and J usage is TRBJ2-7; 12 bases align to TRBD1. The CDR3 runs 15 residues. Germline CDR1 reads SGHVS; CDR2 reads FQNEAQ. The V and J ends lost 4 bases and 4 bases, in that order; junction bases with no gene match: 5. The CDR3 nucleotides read TGTGCCAGCAGCTCCCAGGGACAGGGGGCATACGAGCAGTACTTC. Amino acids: CASSSQGQGAYEQYF.

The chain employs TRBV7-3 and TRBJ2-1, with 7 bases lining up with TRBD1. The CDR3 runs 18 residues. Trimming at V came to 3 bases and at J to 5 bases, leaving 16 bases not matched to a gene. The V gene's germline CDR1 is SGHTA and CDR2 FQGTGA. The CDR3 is CASSFRPLATQGDNEQFF. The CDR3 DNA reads TGTGCCAGCAGCTTCCGGCCCCTGGCTACCCAGGGGGACAATGAGCAGTTCTTC.

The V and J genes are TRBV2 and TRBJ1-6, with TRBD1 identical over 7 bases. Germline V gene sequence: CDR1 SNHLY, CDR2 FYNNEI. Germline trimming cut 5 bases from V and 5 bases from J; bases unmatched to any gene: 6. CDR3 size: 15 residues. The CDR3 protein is CASSRGGTDNSPLHF. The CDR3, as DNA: TGTGCCAGCAGTAGGGGCGGGACAGATAATTCACCCCTCCACTTT.

The CDR3 reads CASSSRGADTQYF. The CDR3 DNA reads as TGTGCCAGCAGCTCACGCGGAGCAGATACGCAGTATTTT. The J gene is TRBJ2-3, the V gene TRBV5-4; D remains unclear. Germline V gene sequence: CDR1 SGHNT, CDR2 YYREEE (reference sequence). The CDR3 sequence is 13 residues long. Trimming pared 3 bases from V and 4 bases from J, leaving 9 bases between.

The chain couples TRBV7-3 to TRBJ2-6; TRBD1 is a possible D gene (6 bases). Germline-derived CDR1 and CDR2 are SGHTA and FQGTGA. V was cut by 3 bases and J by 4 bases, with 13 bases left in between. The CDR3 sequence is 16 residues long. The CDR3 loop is CASSLGQGLGANVLTF. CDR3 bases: TGTGCCAGCAGCTTGGGTCAGGGGCTCGGGGCCAACGTCCTGACTTTC.

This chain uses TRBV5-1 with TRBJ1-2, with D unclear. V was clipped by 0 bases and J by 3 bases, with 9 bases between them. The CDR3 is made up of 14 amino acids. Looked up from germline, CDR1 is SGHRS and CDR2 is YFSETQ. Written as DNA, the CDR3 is TGCGCCAGCAGCTTGGATCAAGACTACTATGGCTACACCTTC. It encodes CASSLDQDYYGYTF.

CDR3 DNA: TGTGCCAGCAGCCCCTTTTCTAGCGGAGCCATGTACGAGCAGTACTTC. Translation gives CASSPFSSGAMYEQYF. This rearrangement joins TRBV3-1 (or the pseudogene TRBV3-2) to TRBJ2-7, with TRBD2 matching 7 bases. Germline-derived CDR1 and CDR2 are LGHDT and YNNKEL (reference sequence). The CDR3 is made up of 16 amino acids. The junction had 13 bases not matched to a gene; V was cut back by 4 bases and J by 4 bases.